The entry below gives a single TCR beta chain sequence along with its context. Its specificity is unknown. The table came from immunoSEQ multiplex PCR; TCRdb's copy has only in-frame clones and leaves some out. The sample contains 80,000 to 95,000 clones, 90% of which appear only once. Germline trimming cut 4 bases from V and 5 bases from J; bases unmatched to any gene: 7. Looked up from germline, CDR1 is MGHRA and CDR2 is YSYEKL. The CDR3 contains 14 residues. The data originate from a study of T cell responses to AZD1222 COVID-19 vaccine. Study observations and caveats: Baseline testing showed seropositivity in only a handful of AZD1222 recipients.

The chain couples TRBV4-1 to TRBJ2-7; 8 bases map to TRBD1. This specimen was peripheral blood, taken on day 0 of AZD1222 vaccination. This TCR came from an adult in good health. CDR3 DNA sequence: TGCGCCAGCAGCCCCCAGGGGGCGAGGAACGAGCAGTACTTC. Its protein product is CASSPQGARNEQYF.